This T cell receptor beta chain was observed in a study of blood T cell repertoires in COVID-19. On the study more broadly: There were acute and convalescent COVID-19 samples, and they came from the United States, Italy and Spain.

In the source study's methods: Reference gene primer amplification gave nucleated cell count estimates. Assay: immunoSEQ multiplex PCR; the TCRdb copy retains only in-frame clones and omits some. Clonal size and the V and J genes are those of that table, whereas D and trimming came from the DNA. This table holds 60,000 to 80,000 clones, 88% found once. CDR3 length equals 11 residues. Germline CDR1 reads DFQATT; CDR2 reads SNEGSKA (reference sequence). V dropped 7 bases and J dropped 5; count of bases not matched to a gene: 3. The sequencing input was peripheral blood. The receptor was isolated from a human donor in a cohort sampled during active COVID-19. V is TRBV20-1 and J is TRBJ1-2, with TRBD1 matching over 8 bases. For the CDR3, the DNA is TGCAGTGGACAGGGGCGTTATGGCTACACCTTC. It yields the protein CSGQGRYGYTF.